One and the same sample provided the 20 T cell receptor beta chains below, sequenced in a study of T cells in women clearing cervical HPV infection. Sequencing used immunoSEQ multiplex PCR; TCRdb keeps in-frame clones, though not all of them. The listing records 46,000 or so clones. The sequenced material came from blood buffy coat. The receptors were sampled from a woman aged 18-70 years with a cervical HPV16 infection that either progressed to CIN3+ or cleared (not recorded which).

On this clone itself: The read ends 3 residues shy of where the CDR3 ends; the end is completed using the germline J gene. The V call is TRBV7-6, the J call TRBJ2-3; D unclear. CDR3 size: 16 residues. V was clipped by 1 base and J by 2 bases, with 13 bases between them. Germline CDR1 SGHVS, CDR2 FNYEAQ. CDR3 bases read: TGTGCCAGCAGCTTAGGGGCGCGAGTCTCCACAGATACG. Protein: CASSLGARVSTDT. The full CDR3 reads CASSLGARVSTDTQYF. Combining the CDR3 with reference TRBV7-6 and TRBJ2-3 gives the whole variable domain GAGVSQSPRYKVTKRGQDVALRCDPISGHVSLYWYRQALGQGPEFLTYFNYEAQQDKSGLPNDRFSAERPEGSISTLTIQRTEQRDSAMYRCASSLGARVSTDTQYFGPGTRLTVL.

The chain's CDR3 is CAISESRGGNEKLFF. The part of the CDR3 DNA that was read is TGTGCCATCAGTGAGTCTCGGGGGGGGAATGAAAAA. The chain employs TRBV10-3 and TRBJ1-4, with a weak D call TRBD1 (5 bases). The DNA ends 3 residues before the CDR3 does, and the rest of the CDR3 is filled in from the germline J gene. This CDR3 is built from 15 residues. Germline CDR1 reads ENHRY; CDR2 reads SYGVKD. Trimming pared 0 bases from V and 5 bases from J, leaving 10 bases between.

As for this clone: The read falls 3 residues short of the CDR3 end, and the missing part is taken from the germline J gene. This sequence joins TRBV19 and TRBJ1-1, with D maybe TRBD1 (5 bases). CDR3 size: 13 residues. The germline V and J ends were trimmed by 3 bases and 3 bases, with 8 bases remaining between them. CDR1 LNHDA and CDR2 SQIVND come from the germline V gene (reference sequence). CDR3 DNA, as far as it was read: TGTGCCAGTAGTATGGGACTGTACACTGAA. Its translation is CASSMGLYTE. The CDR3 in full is CASSMGLYTEAFF.

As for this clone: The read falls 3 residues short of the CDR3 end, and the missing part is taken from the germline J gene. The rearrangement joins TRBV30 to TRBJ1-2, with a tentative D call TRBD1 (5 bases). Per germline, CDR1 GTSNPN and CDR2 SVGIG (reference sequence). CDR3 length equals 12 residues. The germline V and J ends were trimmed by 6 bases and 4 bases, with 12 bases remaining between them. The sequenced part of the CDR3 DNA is TGTGCCTGTCAGGGTTCGGGCTATGGC. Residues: CACQGSGYG. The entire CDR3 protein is CACQGSGYGYTF.

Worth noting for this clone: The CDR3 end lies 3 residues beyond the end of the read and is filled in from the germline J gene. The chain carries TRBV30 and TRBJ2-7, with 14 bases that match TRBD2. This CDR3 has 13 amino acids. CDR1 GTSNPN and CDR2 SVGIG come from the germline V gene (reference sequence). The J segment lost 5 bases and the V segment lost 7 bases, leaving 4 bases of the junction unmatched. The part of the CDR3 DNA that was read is TGTGCCTTCCGACTAGCGGGAGGGAACGAG. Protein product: CAFRLAGGNE. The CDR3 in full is CAFRLAGGNEQYF.

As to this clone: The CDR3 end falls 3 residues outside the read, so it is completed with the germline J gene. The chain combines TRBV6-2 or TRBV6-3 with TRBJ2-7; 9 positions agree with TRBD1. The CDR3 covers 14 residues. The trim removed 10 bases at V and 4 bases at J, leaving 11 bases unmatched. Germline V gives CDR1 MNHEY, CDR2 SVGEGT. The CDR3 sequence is CAIHEPGQGYEQYF. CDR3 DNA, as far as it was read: TGTGCCATCCACGAACCGGGACAGGGTTACGAG.

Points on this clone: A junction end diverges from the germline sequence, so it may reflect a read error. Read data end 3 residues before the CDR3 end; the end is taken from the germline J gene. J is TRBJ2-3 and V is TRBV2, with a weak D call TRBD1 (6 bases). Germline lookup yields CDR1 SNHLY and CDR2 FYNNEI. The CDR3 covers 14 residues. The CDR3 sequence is CASSEMGATYTQYF. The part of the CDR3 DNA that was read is TGTGCCAGCAGTGAAATGGGGGCCACATATACG. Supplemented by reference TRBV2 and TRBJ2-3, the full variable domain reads EPEVTQTPSHQVTQMGQEVILRCVPISNHLYFYWYRQILGQKVEFLVSFYNNEISEKSEIFDDQFSVERPDGSNFTLKIRSTKLEDSAMYFCASSEMGATYTQYFGPGTRLTVL.

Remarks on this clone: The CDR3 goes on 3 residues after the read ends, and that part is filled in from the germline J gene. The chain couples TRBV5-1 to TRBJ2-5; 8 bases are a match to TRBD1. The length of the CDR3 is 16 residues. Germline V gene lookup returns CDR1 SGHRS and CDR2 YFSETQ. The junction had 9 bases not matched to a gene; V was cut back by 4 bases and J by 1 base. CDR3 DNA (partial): TGCGCCAGCAGCCCCGGACAGGGAAATCTCCAAGAGACC. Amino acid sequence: CASSPGQGNLQET. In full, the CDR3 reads CASSPGQGNLQETQYF.

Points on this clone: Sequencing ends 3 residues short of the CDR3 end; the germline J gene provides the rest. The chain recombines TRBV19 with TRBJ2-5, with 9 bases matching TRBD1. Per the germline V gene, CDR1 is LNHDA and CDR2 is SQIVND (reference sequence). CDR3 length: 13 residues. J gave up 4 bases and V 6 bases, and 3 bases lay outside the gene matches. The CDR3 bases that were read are TGTGCCAGTAGCTCGACAGGGGGAGAGACC. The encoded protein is CASSSTGGET. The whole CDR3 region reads CASSSTGGETQYF.

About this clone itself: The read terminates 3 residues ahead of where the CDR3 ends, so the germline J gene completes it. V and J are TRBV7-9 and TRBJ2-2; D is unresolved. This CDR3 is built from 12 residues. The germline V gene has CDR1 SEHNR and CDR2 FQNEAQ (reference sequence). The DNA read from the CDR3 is TGTGCCAGCTCCCGGGTGAATGAAAAG. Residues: CASSRVNEK. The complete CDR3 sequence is CASSRVNEKLFF.

CDR3 loop: CASSLFLDQPQHF. Partial CDR3 DNA: TGTGCCAGCAGCTTATTTTTAGATCAGCCC. The chain carries TRBV11-2 and TRBJ1-5, with D unclear. Read data end 3 residues before the CDR3 end; the end is taken from the germline J gene. Germline V gene data show CDR1 as SGHAT and CDR2 as FQNNGV. Trimming shortened V by 2 bases and J by 5 bases, and 7 bases separated the two germline ends. The CDR3 is 13 amino acids. The full variable domain, rest sourced from reference TRBV11-2 and TRBJ1-5, is EAGVAQSPRYKIIEKRQSVAFWCNPISGHATLYWYQQILGQGPKLLIQFQNNGVVDDSQLPKDRFSAERLKGVDSTLKIQPAKLEDSAVYLCASSLFLDQPQHFGDGTRLSIL.

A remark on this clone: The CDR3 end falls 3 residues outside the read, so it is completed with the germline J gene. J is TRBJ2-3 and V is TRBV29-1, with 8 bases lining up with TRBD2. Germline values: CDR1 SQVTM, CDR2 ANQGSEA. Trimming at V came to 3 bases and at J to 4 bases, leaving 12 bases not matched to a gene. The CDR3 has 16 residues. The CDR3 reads CSVEKGAGERSDTQYF. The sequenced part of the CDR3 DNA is TGCAGCGTTGAGAAAGGAGCGGGAGAGCGGTCAGATACG.

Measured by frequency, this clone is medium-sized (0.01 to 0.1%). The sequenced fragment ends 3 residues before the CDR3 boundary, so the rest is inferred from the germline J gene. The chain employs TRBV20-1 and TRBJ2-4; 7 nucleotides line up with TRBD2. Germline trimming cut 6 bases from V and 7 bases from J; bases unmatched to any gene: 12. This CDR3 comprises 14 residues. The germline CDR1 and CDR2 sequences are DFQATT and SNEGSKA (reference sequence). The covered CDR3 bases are TGCAGTGCCCGACGTGGCGGGGGAGGGAACATT. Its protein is CSARRGGGGNI. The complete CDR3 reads CSARRGGGGNIQYF.

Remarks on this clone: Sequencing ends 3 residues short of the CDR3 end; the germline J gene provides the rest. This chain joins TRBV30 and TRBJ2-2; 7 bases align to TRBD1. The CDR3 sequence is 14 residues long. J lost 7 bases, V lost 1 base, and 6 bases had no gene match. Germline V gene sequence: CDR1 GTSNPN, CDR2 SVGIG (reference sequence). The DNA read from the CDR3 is TGTGCCTGGAGTGGGGGACAGAAATACGGGGAG. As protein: CAWSGGQKYGE. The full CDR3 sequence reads CAWSGGQKYGELFF.

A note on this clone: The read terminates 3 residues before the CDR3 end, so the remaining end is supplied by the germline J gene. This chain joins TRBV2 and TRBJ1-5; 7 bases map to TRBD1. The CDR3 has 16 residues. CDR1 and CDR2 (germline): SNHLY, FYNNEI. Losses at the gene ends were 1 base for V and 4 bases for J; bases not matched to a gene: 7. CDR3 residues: CASSEEAGTDNQPQHF. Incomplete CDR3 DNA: TGTGCCAGCAGTGAAGAGGCGGGGACAGATAATCAGCCC.

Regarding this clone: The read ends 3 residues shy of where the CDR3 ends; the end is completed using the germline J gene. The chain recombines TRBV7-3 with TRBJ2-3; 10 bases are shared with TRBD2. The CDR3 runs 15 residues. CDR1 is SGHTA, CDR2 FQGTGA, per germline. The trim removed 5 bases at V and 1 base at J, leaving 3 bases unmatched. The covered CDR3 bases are TGTGCCAGCAGCGTTACTAGCGGGGGCACAGATACG. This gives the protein CASSVTSGGTDT. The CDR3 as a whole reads CASSVTSGGTDTQYF.

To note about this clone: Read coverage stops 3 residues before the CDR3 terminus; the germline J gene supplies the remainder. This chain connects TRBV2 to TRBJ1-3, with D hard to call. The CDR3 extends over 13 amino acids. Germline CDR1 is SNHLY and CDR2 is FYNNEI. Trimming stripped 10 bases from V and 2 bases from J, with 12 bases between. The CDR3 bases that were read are TGTGCCACCGCGTTAAATACTGGAAACACC. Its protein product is CATALNTGNT. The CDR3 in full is CATALNTGNTIYF. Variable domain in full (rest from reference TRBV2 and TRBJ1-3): EPEVTQTPSHQVTQMGQEVILRCVPISNHLYFYWYRQILGQKVEFLVSFYNNEISEKSEIFDDQFSVERPDGSNFTLKIRSTKLEDSAMYFCATALNTGNTIYFGEGSWLTVV.

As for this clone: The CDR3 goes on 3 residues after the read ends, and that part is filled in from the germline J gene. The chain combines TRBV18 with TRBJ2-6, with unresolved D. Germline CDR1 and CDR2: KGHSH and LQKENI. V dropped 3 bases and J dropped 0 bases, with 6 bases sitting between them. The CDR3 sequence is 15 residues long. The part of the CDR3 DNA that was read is TGTGCCAGCTCACCGGCGGCCTCTGGGGCCAACGTC. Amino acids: CASSPAASGANV. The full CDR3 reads CASSPAASGANVLTF.

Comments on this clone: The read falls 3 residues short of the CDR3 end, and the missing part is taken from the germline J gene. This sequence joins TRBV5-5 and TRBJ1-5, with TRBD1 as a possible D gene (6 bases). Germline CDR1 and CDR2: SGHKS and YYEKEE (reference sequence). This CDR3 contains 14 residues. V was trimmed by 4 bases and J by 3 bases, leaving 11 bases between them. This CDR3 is CASSQDSANQPQHF. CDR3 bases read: TGTGCCAGCAGCCAGGACAGCGCCAATCAGCCC.

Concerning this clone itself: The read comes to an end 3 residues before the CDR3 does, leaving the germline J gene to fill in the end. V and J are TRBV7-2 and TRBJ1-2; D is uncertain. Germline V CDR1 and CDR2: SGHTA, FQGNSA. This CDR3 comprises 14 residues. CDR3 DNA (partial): TGTGCCAGCAGCTTGACTAGCGGCACAGATACC. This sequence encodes CASSLTSGTDT. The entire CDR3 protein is CASSLTSGTDTYTF.